Detailed here is one TCR beta chain. Its target is not known. The Oncomine TCR Beta short-read assay generated sequence data from the DNA of cultured CD4+ T cells. MiXCR, run by TCRdb on the PCR reads, gives a single entry per CDR3 protein. This table holds some 9,000 distinct CDR3 sequences, 55% to 75% found once. This CDR3 has 15 residues. Germline CDR1 and CDR2: WNHNN and SYGVQD (reference sequence). Trimming removed 2 bases at V and 7 bases at J, with 15 bases between. This record belongs to a study of vaccination and CD4 T cells after COVID-19. Study-wide results and caveats: The study found that a median 86.3% of reactive clones in convalescent patients appeared only post-vaccination.

The treatment: roughly 10-day PBMC culture with coronavirus spike peptide pools or control peptides (ViraFEST assay). For ViraFEST, peptide pools expanded antigen-specific T cells, after which the TCRs were sequenced. Peptide pools at approximately 9.4 ug/ml, together with roughly 9.1 IU/ml IL-2, were added to cultures of 2 million to 2.5 million PBMCs per well. Negative selection purified CD4+ T cells after approximately eleven days of culture. The clonotype was recovered from a human donor who had recovered from COVID-19. Sequenced: CD4+ T cells from blood, cultured in vitro. The V gene is TRBV10-1, the J gene TRBJ1-5; the D is unclear. The CDR3 nucleotides read TGCGCCAGCAGTGAGGGGGTCGGGGTTGGACAGCCCCAGCATTTT. Translation gives CASSEGVGVGQPQHF.